This T cell receptor (beta chain) was captured in a study of T-cell memory formation after mild COVID-19 (dated by TCRdb to the early 2020s). Study-wide context: TCR sequence clusters from the two donors were largely donor specific. In two donors, T-cell clones that expanded and contracted after mild COVID-19 were followed by sequencing TCRalpha and TCRbeta repertoires longitudinally. The cohort was made up of two young adult volunteers, one female and one male, who were previously healthy. The paper's findings and limits, for the study overall: Clones that contracted from day 15 to 85 showed balanced CD4/CD8 phenotypes, whereas a second wave of clones that expanded from day 15 to 37 leaned towards CD4+. Only a couple of mild cases were covered by the study, and larger cohorts that include severe cases with pre-infection samples were considered necessary. SARS-CoV-2 specificity of the second-wave clones peaking on day 37 was not confirmed. The detection of some responding clones in pre-infection memory suggests that pre-existing cross-reactive memory T cells joined the SARS-CoV-2 response. Contracting CD4+ clones were located mainly in the CM and EM memory subsets, whereas CD8+ clones were found to be enriched in EMRA.

Reading from cysteine to phenylalanine, the CDR3 counts 15 amino acids. The entry retains the CDR3 DNA only, 45 bases that are in frame from base 1. As encoded in the germline V gene (reference sequence), CDR1 is DFQATT while CDR2 is SNEGSKA. For this chain, trimming is 0 bases at the V end and 3 bases at the J end, and the number of junction bases without a gene match is 6. Sequencing was carried out with an Illumina NovaSeq 6000. cDNA libraries for TCRalpha and TCRbeta were prepared by 5'RACE using constant-segment primers, with sample barcodes and unique molecular identifiers added. RNA was extracted from every sample with Trizol reagent. The libraries were amplified in two PCR steps, and the second step added a second sample barcode and Illumina TruSeq adapters. Sequencing of libraries was performed on an Illumina NovaSeq with 2 x 150 bp paired-end reads. Regarding the original processing steps: Demultiplexing of reads and collapsing into UMI-guided consensus sequences were performed with migec v1.2.7. With mixcr v2.1.11, UMI consensuses were aligned to TRA and TRB V and J templates and assembled into clonotypes. Clonotypes were classified as expanded or contracted when called significant by both edgeR and NoisET, with noise models trained on biological replicates. edgeR calls used a false discovery rate-adjusted p below 0.01 and a log2 fold-change threshold of 1. As an exploratory analysis of dynamics, max-normalized trajectories of the 1000 most abundant clonotypes were examined with PCA combined with hierarchical clustering. Each responding clone was given a CD4 or CD8 phenotype based on the CD4+ and CD8+ repertoires, which had been sequenced separately. The public reads were reprocessed in TCRdb via fastp at Q25 and MiXCR, keeping in-frame beta chains. One record per CDR3 amino acid sequence lists the most common genes and DNA. The V and J calls were determined by TCRdb, not by the authors. The sample yields more than 300,000 distinct CDR3 sequences; approximately 14% were counted once. About a fifth of the sample goes to the ten largest clones.

PBMCs were isolated by Ficoll-Paque density gradient centrifugation. There are a few counts of this clonotype. Its antigen is currently not known. There are no base qualities to consult, and no much larger clone falls within one base. The V and J genes are TRBV20-1 and TRBJ1-1; TRBD1 matches 8 bases in the middle. The origin of this receptor is a man aged 18-30 years who had mild COVID-19 (a few samples of this study predate the infection). The sample titles of this study are shuffled in the database, so cell type and time point are left out; the donor was told from shared clones. The source material was PBMCs or a T cell subset sorted from them (not recorded which). The DNA sequence follows: TGCAGTGCTAGAGATCCAGGGGGCAGTGACACTGAAGCTTTCTTT. This yields the protein CSARDPGGSDTEAFF.